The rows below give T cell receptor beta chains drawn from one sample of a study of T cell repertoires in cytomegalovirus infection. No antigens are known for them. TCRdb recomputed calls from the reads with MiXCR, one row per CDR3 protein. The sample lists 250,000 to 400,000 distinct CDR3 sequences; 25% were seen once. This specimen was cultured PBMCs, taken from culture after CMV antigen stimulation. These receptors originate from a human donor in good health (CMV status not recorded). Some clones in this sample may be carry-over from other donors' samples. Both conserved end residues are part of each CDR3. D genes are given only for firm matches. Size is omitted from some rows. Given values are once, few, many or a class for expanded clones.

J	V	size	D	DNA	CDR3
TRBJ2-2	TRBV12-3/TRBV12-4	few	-	TGTGCCAGCAGCCTCATGGGGGCGACCGGGGAGCTGTTTTTT	CASSLMGATGELFF
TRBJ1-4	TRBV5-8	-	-	TGTGCCAGCAGCTTGGGGGTCTCCCCGATATCAACTAATGAAAAACTGTTTTTT	CASSLGVSPISTNEKLFF
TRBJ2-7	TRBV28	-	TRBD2	TGTGCCAGCAGTTCTAGCGGAACCTACTACGAGCAGTACTTC	CASSSSGTYYEQYF
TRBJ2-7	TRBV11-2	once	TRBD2	TGTGCCAGCATACGCTCGGGACTAAGCGGGATCTACGAGCAGTACTTC	CASIRSGLSGIYEQYF
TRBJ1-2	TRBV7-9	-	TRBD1	TGTGCCAGCAGGGTCCCGGGACAGGGGAGCTATGGCTACACCTTC	CASRVPGQGSYGYTF
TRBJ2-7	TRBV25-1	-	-	TGTGCCAGCAAGGGCTCCTACGAGCAGTACTTC	CASKGSYEQYF
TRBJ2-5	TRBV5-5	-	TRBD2	TGTGCCAGCAGCCTCCAGCGGGAGGCCCAGTACTTC	CASSLQREAQYF
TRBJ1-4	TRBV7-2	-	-	TGTGCCAGCAGCTTAGGGGTAGGGGAAAAACTGTTTTTT	CASSLGVGEKLFF
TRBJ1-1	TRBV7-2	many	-	TGTGCCAGCAGCGTATTACAGGGAGCAGGAGCTTTCTTT	CASSVLQGAGAFF
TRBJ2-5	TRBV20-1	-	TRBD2	TGCAGTGCACCGGGACTAGCGGACCAAGAGACCCAGTACTTC	CSAPGLADQETQYF
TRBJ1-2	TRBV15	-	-	TGTGCCACCAGCAGAGATCCCACGGTTCTTGGCTACACCTTC	CATSRDPTVLGYTF
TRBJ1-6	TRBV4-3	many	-	TGCGCCAGCAGCCAAGATCGGACAAATTCACCCCTCCACTTT	CASSQDRTNSPLHF
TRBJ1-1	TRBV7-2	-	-	TGTGCCAGCAGCCCCCGATCGAGAAAAAGACAGAACACTGAAGCTTTCTTT	CASSPRSRKRQNTEAFF
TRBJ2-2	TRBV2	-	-	TGTGCCAGCAGTGAATCTCGAAACACCGGGGAGCTGTTTTTT	CASSESRNTGELFF
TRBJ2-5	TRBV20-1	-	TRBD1	TGCAGTGCTAAGACAGGGAACGGGGAGACCCAGTACTTC	CSAKTGNGETQYF
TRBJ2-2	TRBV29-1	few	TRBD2	TGCAGCGTTGGTCTAGCGGGAGGCACGAACACCGGGGAGCTGTTTTTT	CSVGLAGGTNTGELFF
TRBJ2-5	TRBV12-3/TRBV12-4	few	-	TGTGCCAGCAGTCCGAGGGGCTTCCAAGAGACCCAGTACTTC	CASSPRGFQETQYF
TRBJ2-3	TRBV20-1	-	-	TGCAGTGCTACGGGGAGCACAGATACGCAGTATTTT	CSATGSTDTQYF
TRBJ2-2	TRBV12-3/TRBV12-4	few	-	TGTGCCAGCAGGATATCGGGGGCTGTGGAGCTGTTTTTT	CASRISGAVELFF
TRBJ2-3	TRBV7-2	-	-	TGTGCCAGCAGATTAAGGGGGGACAGAATGCAGTATTTT	CASRLRGDRMQYF
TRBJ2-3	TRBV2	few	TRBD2	TGTGCCCCTTGGGGGGGGAAGACTAGCACAGATACGCAGTATTTT	CAPWGGKTSTDTQYF
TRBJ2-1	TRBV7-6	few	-	TGTGCCAGCGCCTTGAGGGACGGCTACAATGAGCAGTTCTTC	CASALRDGYNEQFF
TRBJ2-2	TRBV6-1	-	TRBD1	TGTGCCAGCCTAATTTTTGGACAGGGAAGTGTAGGGACCGGGGAGCTGTTTTTT	CASLIFGQGSVGTGELFF
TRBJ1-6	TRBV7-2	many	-	TGTGCCAGCGGTCGTATGTATGGTTCACCCCTCCACTTT	CASGRMYGSPLHF
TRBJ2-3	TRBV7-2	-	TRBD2	TGTGCCAGCAGGGATCCGGGACTAGCAACAGATACGCAGTATTTT	CASRDPGLATDTQYF
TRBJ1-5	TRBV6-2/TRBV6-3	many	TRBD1	TGTGCCAGCAGTTACCCATGGACAGGGGGCACAATGGCTAGCAATCAGCCCCAGCATTTT	CASSYPWTGGTMASNQPQHF
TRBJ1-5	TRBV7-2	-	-	TGTGCCAGCAGCTTACAGGCAGTATCCCTCCCCACGCAGCCCCAGCATTTT	CASSLQAVSLPTQPQHF
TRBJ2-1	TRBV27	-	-	TGTGCCAGCAGTTTATCGAGTTGGGATGAGCAGTTCTTC	CASSLSSWDEQFF
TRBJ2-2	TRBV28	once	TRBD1	TGTGCCAGCAGGCCCACGACAGGGGTGATACGCGGGGAGCTGTTTTTT	CASRPTTGVIRGELFF
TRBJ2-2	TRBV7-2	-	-	TGTGCCAGCAACCCCAACAACTTTGCAAGGGGCCCCGGGGAGCTGTTTTTT	CASNPNNFARGPGELFF
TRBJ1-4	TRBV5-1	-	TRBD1	TGCGCCAGCAGCCAGCAGACAGGGGGAGAGGAAAAACTGTTTTTT	CASSQQTGGEEKLFF
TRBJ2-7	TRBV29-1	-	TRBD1	TGCAGCGTTGAAACACAGGGGGTGAACGAGCAGTACTTC	CSVETQGVNEQYF
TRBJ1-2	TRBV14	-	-	TGTGCCAGCAGCCTCTACGGGTCCATGGGAGGCTACACCTTC	CASSLYGSMGGYTF
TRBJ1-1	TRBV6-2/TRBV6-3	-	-	TGTGCCAGCAGTTACGTGATCAGGGTCACTGAAGCTTTCTTT	CASSYVIRVTEAFF
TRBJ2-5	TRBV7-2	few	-	TGTGCCAGCAGCTTATGGGGACCTGAGAGCCAAGAGACCCAGTACTTC	CASSLWGPESQETQYF
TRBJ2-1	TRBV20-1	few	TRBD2	TGCAGTGCTCCTCAATCGACTAGCGGGAACTACAATGAGCAGTTCTTC	CSAPQSTSGNYNEQFF
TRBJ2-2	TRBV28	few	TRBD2	TGTGCCAGCAGTTCGGGCGGGAGATGGGACCCGAACACCGGGGAGCTGTTTTTT	CASSSGGRWDPNTGELFF
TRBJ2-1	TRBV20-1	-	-	TGCAGTGCCATAGGCTTGCGCGACAATGAGCAGTTCTTC	CSAIGLRDNEQFF
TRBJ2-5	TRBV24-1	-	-	TGTGCCACCAGTGACCCCGGGACCCTTCAAGAGACCCAGTACTTC	CATSDPGTLQETQYF
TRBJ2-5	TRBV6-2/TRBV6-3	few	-	TGTGCCAGCAGTTACTCTGGGCCCGGGGAGACCCAGTACTTC	CASSYSGPGETQYF
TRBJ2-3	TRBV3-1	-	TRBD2	TGTGCCAGCAGCCCCTCTTTGAGCGGGAGCCGACCCACAGATACGCAGTATTTT	CASSPSLSGSRPTDTQYF
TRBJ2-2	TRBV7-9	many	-	TGTGCCAGCAGCTTAACGGGGAACACCGGGGAGCTGTTTTTT	CASSLTGNTGELFF
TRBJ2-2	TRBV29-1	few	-	TGCAGCGTTGAAGATCCAAAGGGGCCGGGATTAGCCGGGGAGCTGTTTTTT	CSVEDPKGPGLAGELFF
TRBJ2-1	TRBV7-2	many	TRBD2	TGTGCCAGCAGCACCACTAGCGGGAACCACAATGAGCAGTTCTTC	CASSTTSGNHNEQFF
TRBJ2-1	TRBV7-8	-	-	TGTGCCAGCAGCGTTACCGGGCCACCCTACAATGAGCAGTTCTTC	CASSVTGPPYNEQFF
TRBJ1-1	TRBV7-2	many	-	TGTGCCAGCAGCTTAATCAGGGAACGCTCGGCTTTCTTT	CASSLIRERSAFF
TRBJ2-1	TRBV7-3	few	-	TGTGCCAGCAGCTTACAGTGGGAGTTCTTC	CASSLQWEFF
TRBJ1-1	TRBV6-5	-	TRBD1	TGTGCCAGCAGTTACCTCGACAGGGGGATGAACACTGAAGCTTTCTTT	CASSYLDRGMNTEAFF
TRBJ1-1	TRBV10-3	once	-	TGTGCCATCATCGGGCAGTTTAACACTGAAGCTTTCTTT	CAIIGQFNTEAFF
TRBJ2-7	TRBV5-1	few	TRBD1	TGCGCCAGCGGTCCGGGACAGGGCCTACGATACGAGCAGTACTTC	CASGPGQGLRYEQYF
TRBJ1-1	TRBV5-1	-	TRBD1	TGCGCCAGCAGCCCACAGGGGGCAGGAGTAGCTTTCTTT	CASSPQGAGVAFF
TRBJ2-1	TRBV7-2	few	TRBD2	TGTGCCAGCAGGGCCCCCGGGACTAGCGGGAGTAGTGAGCAGTTCTTC	CASRAPGTSGSSEQFF
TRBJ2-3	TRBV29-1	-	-	TGCAGCGTTGGTAGCGGCACAGATACGCAGTATTTT	CSVGSGTDTQYF
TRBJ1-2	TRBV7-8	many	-	TGTGCCAGCAGCAAGGACAAATATGGCTACACCTTC	CASSKDKYGYTF